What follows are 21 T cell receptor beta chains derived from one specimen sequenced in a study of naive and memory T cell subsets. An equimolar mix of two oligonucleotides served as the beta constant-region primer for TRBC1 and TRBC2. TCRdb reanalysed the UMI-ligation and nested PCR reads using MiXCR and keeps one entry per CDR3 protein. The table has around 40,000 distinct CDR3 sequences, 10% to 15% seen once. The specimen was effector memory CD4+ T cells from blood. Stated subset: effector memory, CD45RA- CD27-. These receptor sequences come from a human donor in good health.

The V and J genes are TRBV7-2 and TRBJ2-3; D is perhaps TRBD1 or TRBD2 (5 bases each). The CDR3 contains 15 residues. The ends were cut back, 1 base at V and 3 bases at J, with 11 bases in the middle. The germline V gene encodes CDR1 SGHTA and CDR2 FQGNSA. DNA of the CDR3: TGTGCCAGCAGCTTAGGGGGGAGTAGGACAGATACGCAGTATTTT. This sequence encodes CASSLGGSRTDTQYF.

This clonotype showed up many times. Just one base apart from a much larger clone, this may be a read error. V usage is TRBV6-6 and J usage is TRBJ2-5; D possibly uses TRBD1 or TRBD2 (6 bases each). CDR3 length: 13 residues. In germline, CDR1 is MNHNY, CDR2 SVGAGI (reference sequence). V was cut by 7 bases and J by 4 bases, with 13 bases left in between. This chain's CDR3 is CASKRGGPETQYF. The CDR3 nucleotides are TGTGCCAGCAAGAGAGGGGGGCCAGAGACCCAGTACTTC.

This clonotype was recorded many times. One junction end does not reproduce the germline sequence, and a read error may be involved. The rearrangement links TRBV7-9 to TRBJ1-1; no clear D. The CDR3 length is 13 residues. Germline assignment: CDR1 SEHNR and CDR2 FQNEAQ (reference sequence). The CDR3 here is CASSLGIGPEAFF. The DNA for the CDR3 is TGTGCCAGCAGCTTAGGGATAGGACCTGAGGCTTTCTTT.

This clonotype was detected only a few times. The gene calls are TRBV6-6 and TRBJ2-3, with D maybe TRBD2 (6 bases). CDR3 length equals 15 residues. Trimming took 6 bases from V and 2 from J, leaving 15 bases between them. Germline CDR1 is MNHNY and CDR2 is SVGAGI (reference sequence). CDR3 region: CASSATGSLTDTQYF. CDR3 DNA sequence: TGTGCCAGCAGCGCAACCGGGAGCCTCACAGATACGCAGTATTTT.

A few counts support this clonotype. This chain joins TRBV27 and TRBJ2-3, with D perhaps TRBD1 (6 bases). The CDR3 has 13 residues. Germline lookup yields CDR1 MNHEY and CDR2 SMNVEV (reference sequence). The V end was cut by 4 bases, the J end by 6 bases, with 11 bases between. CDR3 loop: CASSSYQGDTQYF. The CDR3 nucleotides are TGTGCCAGCAGTTCCTACCAGGGGGATACGCAGTATTTT.

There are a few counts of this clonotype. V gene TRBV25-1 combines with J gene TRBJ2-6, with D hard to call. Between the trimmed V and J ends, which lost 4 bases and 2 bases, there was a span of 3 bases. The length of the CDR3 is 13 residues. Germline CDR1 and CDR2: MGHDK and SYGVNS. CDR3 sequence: CASSVTGANVLTF. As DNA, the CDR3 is TGTGCCAGCAGTGTAACTGGGGCCAACGTCCTGACTTTC.

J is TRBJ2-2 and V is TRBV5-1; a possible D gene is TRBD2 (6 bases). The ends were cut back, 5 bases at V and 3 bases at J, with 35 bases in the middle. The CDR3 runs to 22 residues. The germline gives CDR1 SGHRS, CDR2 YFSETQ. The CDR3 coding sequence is TGCGCCAGCAGATCAGGGATACGGAGCGGGTCCTACACCGGGTCCTACACCGGGGAGCTGTTTTTT. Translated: CASRSGIRSGSYTGSYTGELFF. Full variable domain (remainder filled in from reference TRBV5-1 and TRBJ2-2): KAGVTQTPRYLIKTRGQQVTLSCSPISGHRSVSWYQQTPGQGLQFLFEYFSETQRNKGNFPGRFSGRQFSNSRSEMNVSTLELGDSALYLCASRSGIRSGSYTGSYTGELFFGEGSRLTVL.

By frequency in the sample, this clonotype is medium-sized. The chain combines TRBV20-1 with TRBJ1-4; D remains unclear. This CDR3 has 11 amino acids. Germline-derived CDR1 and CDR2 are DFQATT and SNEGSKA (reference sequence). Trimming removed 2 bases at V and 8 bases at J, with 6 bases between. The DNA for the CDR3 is TGCAGTGCTAGACTTGTGGAAAAACTGTTTTTT. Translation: CSARLVEKLFF.

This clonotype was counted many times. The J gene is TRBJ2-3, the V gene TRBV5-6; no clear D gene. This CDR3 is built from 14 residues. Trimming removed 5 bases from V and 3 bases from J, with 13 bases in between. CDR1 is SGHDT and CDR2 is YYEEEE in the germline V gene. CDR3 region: CASRPLDMTDTQYF. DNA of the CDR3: TGTGCCAGCAGGCCGCTCGACATGACAGATACGCAGTATTTT.

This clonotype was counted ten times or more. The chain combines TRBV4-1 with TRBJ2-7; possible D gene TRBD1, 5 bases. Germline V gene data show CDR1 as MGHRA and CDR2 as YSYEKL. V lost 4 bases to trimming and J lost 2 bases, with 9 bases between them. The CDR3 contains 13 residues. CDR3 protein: CASSPGQPYEQYF. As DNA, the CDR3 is TGCGCCAGCAGCCCCGGACAACCCTACGAGCAGTACTTC.

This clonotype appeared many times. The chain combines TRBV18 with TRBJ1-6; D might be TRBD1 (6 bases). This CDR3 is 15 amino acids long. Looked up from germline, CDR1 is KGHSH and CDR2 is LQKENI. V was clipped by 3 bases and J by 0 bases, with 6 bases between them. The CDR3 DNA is TGTGCCAGCTCACCGGACAGCTCCTATAATTCACCCCTCCACTTT. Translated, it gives CASSPDSSYNSPLHF.

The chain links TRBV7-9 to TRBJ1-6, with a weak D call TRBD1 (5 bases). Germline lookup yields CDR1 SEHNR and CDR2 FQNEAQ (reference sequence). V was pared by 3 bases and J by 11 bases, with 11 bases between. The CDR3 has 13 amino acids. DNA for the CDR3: TGTGCCAGCAGCTTGGACGGGGGAACACCCCTCCACTTT. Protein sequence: CASSLDGGTPLHF.

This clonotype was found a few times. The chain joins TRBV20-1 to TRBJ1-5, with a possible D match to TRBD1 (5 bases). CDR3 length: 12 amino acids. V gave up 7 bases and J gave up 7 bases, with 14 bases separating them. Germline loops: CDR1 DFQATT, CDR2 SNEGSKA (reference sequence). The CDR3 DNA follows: TGCAGTGTGACGCAGGGTTCCCAGCCCCAGCATTTT. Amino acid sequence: CSVTQGSQPQHF.

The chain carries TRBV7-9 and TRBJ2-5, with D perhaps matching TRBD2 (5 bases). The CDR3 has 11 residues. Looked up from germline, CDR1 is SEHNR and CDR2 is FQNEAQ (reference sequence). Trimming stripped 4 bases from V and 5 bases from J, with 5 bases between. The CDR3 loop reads CASSSGETQYF. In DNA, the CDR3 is TGTGCCAGCAGCTCGGGGGAGACCCAGTACTTC.

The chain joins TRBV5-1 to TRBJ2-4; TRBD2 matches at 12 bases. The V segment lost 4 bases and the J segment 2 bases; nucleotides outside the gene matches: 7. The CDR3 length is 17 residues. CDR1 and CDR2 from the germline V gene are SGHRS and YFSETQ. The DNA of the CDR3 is TGCGCCAGCAGCCAACCGGGACTAGCGGGCTCCAAAAACATTCAGTACTTC. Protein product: CASSQPGLAGSKNIQYF.

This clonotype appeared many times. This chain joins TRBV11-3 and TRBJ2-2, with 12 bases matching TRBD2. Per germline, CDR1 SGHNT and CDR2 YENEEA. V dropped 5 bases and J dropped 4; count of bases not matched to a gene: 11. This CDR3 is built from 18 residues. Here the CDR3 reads CASSTSTSGSRITGELFF. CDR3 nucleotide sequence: TGTGCCAGCAGCACCTCGACTAGCGGGAGTAGGATCACCGGGGAGCTGTTTTTT.

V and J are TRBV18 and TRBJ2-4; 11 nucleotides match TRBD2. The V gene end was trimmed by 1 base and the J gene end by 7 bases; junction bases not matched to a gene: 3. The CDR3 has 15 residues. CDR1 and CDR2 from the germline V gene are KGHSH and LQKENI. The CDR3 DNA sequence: TGTGCCAGCTCACCACGTAGCGGGAGGGTGAACATTCAGTACTTC. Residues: CASSPRSGRVNIQYF.

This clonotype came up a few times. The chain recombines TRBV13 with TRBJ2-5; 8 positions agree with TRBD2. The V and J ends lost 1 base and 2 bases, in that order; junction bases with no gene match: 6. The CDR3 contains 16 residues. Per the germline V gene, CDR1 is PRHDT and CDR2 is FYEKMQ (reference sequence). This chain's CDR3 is CASSLAHIAGQETQYF. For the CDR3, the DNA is TGTGCCAGCAGCTTAGCCCATATAGCGGGGCAAGAGACCCAGTACTTC.

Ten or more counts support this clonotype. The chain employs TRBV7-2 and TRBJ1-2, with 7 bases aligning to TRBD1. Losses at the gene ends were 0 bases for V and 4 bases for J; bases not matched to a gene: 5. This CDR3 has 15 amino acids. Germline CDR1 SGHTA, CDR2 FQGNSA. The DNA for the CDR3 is TGTGCCAGCAGCTTAGCAGGGGGCGTAGTCTATGGCTACACCTTC. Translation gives CASSLAGGVVYGYTF.

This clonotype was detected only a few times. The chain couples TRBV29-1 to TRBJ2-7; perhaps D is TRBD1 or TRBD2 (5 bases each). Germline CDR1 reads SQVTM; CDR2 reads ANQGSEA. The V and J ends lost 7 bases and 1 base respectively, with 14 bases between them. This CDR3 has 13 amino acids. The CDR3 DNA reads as TGCAGCGCCTTGAGAGAGGGGTCCTACGAGCAGTACTTC. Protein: CSALREGSYEQYF.

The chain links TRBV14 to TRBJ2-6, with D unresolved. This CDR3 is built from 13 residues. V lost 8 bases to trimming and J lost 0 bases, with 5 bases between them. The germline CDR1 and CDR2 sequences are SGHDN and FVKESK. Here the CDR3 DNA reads TGTGCCAGCGCGAACTCTGGGGCCAACGTCCTGACTTTC. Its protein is CASANSGANVLTF.